Listed here are 3 T cell receptor beta chains from one sample, sequenced in a study of blood T cell repertoires in COVID-19. Repertoires were generated with immunoSEQ multiplex PCR, while TCRdb's copy carries only in-frame clones and drops some. The table has fewer than 250,000 clones, approximately 80% seen once. The source material was PBMCs or T cells enriched from blood (not recorded which). These receptors all stem from a man between 60 and 75 years old who had recovered from COVID-19.

This chain joins TRBV7-9 and TRBJ2-5; TRBD2 matches 7 bases. This CDR3 is 14 amino acids long. Trimming took 4 bases from V and 1 from J; bases not matched to a gene: 3. Germline V lookup: CDR1 SEHNR, CDR2 FQNEAQ (reference sequence). In DNA form, the CDR3 reads TGTGCCAGCAGCTCCAGCGGGGTCCAAGAGACCCAGTACTTC. Amino acids: CASSSSGVQETQYF.

The chain is built from TRBV2 and TRBJ1-1; 9 bases are shared with TRBD1. The CDR3 runs to 15 residues. V lost 2 bases to trimming and J lost 5 bases; unmatched junction nucleotides: 6. The germline CDR1 and CDR2 sequences are SNHLY and FYNNEI. This CDR3 reads CASSEMGQGLTEAFF. The CDR3 region has the DNA TGTGCCAGCAGTGAAATGGGACAGGGCTTGACTGAAGCTTTCTTT. The complete variable domain, with remaining parts taken from reference TRBV2 and TRBJ1-1, reads EPEVTQTPSHQVTQMGQEVILRCVPISNHLYFYWYRQILGQKVEFLVSFYNNEISEKSEIFDDQFSVERPDGSNFTLKIRSTKLEDSAMYFCASSEMGQGLTEAFFGQGTRLTVV.

The J gene is TRBJ1-5, the V gene TRBV25-1; the D is unclear. This CDR3 has 14 residues. CDR1 MGHDK and CDR2 SYGVNS come from the germline V gene. Trimming shortened V by 5 bases and J by 5 bases, and 13 bases separated the two germline ends. For the CDR3, the DNA is TGTGCCAGCAGTCTCGGTTTCGGGGATCAGCCCCAGCATTTT. Protein sequence: CASSLGFGDQPQHF.